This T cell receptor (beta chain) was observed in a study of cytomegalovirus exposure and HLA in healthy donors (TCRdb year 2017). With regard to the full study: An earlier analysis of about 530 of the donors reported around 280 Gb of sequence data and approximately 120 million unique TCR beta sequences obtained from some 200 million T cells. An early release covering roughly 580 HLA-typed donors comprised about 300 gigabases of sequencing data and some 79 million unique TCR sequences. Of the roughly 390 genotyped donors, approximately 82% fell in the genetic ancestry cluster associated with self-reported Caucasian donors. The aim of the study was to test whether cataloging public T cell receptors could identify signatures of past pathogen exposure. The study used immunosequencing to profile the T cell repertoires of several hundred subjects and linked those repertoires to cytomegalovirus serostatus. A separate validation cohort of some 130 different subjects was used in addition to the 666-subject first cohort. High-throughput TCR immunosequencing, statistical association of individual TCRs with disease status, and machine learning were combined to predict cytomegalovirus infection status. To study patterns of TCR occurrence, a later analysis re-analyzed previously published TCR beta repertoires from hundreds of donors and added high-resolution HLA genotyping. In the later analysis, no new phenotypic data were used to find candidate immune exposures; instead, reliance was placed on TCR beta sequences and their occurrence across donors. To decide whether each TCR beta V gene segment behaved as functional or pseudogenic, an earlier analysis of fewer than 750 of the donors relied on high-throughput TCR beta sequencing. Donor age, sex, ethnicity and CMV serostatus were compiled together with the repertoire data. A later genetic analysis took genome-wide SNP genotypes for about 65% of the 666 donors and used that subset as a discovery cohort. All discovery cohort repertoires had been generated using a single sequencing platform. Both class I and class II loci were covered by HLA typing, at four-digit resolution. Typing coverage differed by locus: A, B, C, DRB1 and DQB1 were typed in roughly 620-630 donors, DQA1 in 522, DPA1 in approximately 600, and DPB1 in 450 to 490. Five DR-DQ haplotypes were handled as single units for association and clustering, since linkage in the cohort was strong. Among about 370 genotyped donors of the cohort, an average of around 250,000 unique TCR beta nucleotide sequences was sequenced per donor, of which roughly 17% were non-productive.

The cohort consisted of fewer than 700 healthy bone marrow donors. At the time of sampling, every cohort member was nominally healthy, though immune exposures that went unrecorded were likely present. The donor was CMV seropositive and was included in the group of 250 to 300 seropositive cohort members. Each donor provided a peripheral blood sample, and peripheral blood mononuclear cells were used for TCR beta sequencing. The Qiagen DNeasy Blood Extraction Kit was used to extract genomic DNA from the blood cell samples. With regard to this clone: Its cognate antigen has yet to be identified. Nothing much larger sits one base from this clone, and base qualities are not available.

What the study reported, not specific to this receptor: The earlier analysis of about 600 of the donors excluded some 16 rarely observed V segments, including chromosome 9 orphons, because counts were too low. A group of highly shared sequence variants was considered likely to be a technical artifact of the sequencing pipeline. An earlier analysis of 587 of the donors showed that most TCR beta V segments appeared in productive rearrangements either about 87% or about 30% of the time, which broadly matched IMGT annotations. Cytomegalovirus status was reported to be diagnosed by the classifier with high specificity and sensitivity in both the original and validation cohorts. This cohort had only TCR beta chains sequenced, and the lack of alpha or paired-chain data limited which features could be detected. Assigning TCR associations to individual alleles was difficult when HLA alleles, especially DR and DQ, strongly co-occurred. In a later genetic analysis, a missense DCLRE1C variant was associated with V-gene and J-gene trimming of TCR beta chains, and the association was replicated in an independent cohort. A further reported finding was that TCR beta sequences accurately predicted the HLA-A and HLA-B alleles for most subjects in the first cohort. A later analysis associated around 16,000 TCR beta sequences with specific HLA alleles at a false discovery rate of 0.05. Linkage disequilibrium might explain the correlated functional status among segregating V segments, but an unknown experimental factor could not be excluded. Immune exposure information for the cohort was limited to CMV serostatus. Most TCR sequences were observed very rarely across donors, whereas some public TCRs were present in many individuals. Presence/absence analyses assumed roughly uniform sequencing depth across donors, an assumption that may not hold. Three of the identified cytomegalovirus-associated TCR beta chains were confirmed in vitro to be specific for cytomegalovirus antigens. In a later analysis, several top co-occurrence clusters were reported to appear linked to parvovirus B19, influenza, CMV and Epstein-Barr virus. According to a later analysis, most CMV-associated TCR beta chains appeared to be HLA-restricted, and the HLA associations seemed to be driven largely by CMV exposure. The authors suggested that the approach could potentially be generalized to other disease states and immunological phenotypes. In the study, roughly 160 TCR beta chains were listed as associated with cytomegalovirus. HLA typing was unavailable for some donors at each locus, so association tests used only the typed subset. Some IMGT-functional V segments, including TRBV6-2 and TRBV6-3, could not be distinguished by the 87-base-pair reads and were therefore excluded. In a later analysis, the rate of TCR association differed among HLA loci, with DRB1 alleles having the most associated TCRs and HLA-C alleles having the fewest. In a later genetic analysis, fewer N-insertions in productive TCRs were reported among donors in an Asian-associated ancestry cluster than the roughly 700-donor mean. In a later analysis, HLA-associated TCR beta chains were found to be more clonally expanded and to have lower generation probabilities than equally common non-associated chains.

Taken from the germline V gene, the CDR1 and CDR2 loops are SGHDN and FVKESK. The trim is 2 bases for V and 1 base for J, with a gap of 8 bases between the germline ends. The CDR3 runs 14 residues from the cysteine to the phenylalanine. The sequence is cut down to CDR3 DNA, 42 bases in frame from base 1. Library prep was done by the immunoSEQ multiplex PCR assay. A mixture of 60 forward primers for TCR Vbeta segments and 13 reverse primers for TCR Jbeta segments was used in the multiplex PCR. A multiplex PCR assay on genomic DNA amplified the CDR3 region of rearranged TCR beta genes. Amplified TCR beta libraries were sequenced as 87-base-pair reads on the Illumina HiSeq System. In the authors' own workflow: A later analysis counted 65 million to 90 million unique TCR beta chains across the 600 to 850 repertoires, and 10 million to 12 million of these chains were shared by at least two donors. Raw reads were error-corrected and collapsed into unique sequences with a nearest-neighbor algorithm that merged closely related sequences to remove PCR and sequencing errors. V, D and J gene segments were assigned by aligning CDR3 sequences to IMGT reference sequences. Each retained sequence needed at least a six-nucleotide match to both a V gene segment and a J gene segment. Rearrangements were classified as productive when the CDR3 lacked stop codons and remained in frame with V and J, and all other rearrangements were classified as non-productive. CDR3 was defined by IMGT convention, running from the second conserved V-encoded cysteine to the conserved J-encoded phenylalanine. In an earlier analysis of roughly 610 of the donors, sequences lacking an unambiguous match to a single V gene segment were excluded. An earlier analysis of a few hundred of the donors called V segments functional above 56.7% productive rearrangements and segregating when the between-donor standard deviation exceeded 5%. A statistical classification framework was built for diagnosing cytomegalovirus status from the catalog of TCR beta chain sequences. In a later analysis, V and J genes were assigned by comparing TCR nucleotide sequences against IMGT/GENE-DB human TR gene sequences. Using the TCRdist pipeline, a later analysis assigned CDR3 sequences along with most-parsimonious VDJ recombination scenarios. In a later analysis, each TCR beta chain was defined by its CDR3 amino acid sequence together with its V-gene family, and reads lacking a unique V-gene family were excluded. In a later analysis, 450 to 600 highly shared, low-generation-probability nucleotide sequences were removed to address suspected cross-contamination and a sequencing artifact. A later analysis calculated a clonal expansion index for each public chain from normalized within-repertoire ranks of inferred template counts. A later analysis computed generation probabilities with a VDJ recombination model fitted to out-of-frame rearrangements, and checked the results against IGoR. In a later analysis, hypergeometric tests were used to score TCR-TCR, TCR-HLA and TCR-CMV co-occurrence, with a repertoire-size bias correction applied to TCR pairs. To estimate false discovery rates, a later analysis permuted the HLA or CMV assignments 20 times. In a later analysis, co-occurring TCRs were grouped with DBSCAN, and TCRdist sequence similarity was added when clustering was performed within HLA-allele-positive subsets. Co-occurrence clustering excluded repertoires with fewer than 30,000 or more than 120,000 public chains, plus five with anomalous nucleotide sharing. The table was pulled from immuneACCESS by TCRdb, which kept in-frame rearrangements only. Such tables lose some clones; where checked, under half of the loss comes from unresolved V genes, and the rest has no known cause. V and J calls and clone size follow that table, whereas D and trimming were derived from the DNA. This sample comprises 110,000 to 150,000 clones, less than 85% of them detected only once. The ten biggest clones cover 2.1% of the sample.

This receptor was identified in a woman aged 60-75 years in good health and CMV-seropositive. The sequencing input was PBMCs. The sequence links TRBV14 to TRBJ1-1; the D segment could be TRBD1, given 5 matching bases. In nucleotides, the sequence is TGTGCCAGCAGCCAATTTAGGGGGAACACTGAAGCTTTCTTT. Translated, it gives CASSQFRGNTEAFF. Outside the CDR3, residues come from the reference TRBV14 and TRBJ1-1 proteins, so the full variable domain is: EAGVTQFPSHSVIEKGQTVTLRCDPISGHDNLYWYRRVMGKEIKFLLHFVKESKQDESGMPNNRFLAERTGGTYSTLKVQPAELEDSGVYFCASSQFRGNTEAFFGQGTRLTVV.